This T cell receptor beta chain was sequenced during a study of blood T cell repertoires in COVID-19 (dated by TCRdb to the early 2020s). Concerning the study at large: Samples covering the acute and convalescent phases of COVID-19 were provided by collaborators in the United States, Italy and Spain. The prospective study material was composed of cDNA or gDNA derived from T cells, B-cell-depleted T cells, or PBMCs. The dataset comprised deeply sampled blood TCRbeta repertoires from subjects exposed to, actively infected with, or recovered from COVID-19. A freely available public database, intended as a resource for researchers studying the immune response to SARS-CoV-2, is where the repertoires were released. Samples were obtained from the ongoing ImmuneRACE study (first 160 participants) and from over 1,000 subjects provided by 6 global collaborators. The sample metadata nearly always contained a de-identified subject ID, COVID-19 status, age in years and sex. HLA class I and class II types, where available, came from metadata supplied by the sample provider rather than from assay-based typing.

This clone has just one count. Which antigen it targets is not known. No base-level quality is on record; no much larger clone is a single base apart. TCRbeta CDR3 regions were amplified from genomic DNA using the immunoSEQ Assay, a bias-controlled multiplex PCR. The published analysis was carried out like this. Nucleated cell counts per sample were estimated from amplification of reference gene primers within the assay. To quantify the absolute abundance of each unique TCRbeta CDR3 rearrangement, sequence reads were collapsed and filtered. For each sample, productive Simpson clonality was calculated by taking the square root of Simpson's diversity index across productive rearrangements. Drawn from immuneACCESS, this table holds only the in-frame rearrangements with V and J called that TCRdb kept. Clones are partly lost; checked studies trace under half to an unresolved V gene and leave the rest unexplained. Clone size and the V and J calls come from that table; the DNA yielded D and trimming. For this sample there are 200,000 to 300,000 clones; more than 80% appear just once. Together, the top ten hold around 5.5% of the sample.

Collaborating institutions collected whole blood in K2EDTA tubes following their own protocols. Collaborator samples were shipped for TCRbeta analysis as frozen whole blood, isolated PBMCs, or DNA extracted from either sample type. Between the V and J ends, shortened by 2 bases and 1 base respectively, the junction contains 6 bases. CDR1 and CDR2 were assigned from the germline V gene as SGDLS and YYNGEE. CDR3 length: 14 amino acids, cysteine to phenylalanine. The kept DNA is CDR3 alone, 42 bases in frame from the first base. Broad study findings and their caveats: The quantity of clinical and demographic metadata differed by source and by participant and was supplied without curation.

The receptor was derived from a human donor in a cohort sampled during active COVID-19. Source material: peripheral blood. This sequence uses TRBV9 and TRBJ2-2; the D gene is unclear. This receptor has the CDR3 CASSVLKNTGELFF. The sequenced DNA is TGTGCCAGCAGCGTGCTAAAGAACACCGGGGAGCTGTTTTTT.